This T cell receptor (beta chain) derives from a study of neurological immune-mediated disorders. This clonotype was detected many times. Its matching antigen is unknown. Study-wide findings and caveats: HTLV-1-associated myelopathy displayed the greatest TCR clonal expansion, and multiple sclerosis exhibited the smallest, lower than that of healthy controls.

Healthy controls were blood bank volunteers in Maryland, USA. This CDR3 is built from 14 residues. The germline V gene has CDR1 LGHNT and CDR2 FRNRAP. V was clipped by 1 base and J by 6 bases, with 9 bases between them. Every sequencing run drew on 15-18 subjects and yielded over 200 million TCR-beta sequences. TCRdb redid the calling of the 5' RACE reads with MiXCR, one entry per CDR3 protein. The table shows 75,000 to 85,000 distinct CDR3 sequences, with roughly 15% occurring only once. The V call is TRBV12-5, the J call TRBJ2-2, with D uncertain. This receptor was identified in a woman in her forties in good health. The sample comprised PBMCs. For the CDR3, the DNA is TGTGCTAGTGGTTTGGGGTTCCCGGCCGGGGAGCTGTTTTTT. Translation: CASGLGFPAGELFF.